Below, 8 T cell receptor beta chains from the same sample are listed, as sequenced in a study of spatial heterogeneity in lung cancer. Time point specified: blood at routine non-recurrence follow-up after resection. Without sorting, whole RNA was sequenced from tumor, nontumor lung or frozen PBMC. TCRdb itself ran the 5' RACE reads through MiXCR, one entry per CDR3 protein. The sample holds about 52,000 distinct CDR3 sequences, 6% to 8.5% seen once. The sample here was PBMCs, taken at follow-up. Receptors were obtained from a female donor with early-stage non-small cell lung cancer.

This clonotype has more than one count but fewer than ten. The CDR3 here is CASRDLNTEAFF. CDR3 nucleotides: TGTGCCAGCAGGGATTTGAACACTGAAGCTTTCTTT. V and J are TRBV7-9 and TRBJ1-1, with D uncertain. The germline CDR1 and CDR2 sequences are SEHNR and FQNEAQ (reference sequence). Trimming shortened V by 6 bases and J by 0 bases, and 5 bases separated the two germline ends. The CDR3 is 12 residues long.

This clonotype was seen a handful of times. The CDR3 loop reads CASSLRTVRNEQYF. The CDR3 DNA reads as TGTGCCAGCAGTCTCCGGACAGTTCGCAACGAGCAGTACTTC. This chain joins TRBV12-3 or TRBV12-4 and TRBJ2-7; D perhaps matches TRBD1 (6 bases). The CDR3 totals 14 residues. With 5 bases removed from V and 5 bases from J, the gap between germline ends came to 16 bases.

J is TRBJ2-3 and V is TRBV12-5, with D unclear. V was pared by 0 bases and J by 3 bases, with 7 bases between. The CDR3 extends over 14 amino acids. Germline-derived CDR1 and CDR2 are LGHNT and FRNRAP. The CDR3 bases are TGTGCTAGTGGTTTGGTACAACTGACAGATACGCAGTATTTT. It encodes CASGLVQLTDTQYF.

The rearrangement joins TRBV20-1 to TRBJ2-7, with D perhaps TRBD1 or TRBD2 (5 bases each). In germline, CDR1 is DFQATT, CDR2 SNEGSKA (reference sequence). V shed 2 bases and J shed 2 bases, with 10 bases lying between them. The CDR3 spans 13 residues. The DNA for the CDR3 is TGCAGTGCTAGACTAGCAGGGACCTACGAGCAGTACTTC. Its protein product is CSARLAGTYEQYF.

The sample holds a few counts of this clonotype. The V gene is TRBV9, the J gene TRBJ2-2; D may be TRBD2 (5 bases). Looked up from germline, CDR1 is SGDLS and CDR2 is YYNGEE. The CDR3 is 15 amino acids. The germline V and J ends were trimmed by 6 bases and 1 base, with 13 bases remaining between them. In nucleotides, the CDR3 is TGTGCCAGCACCCCCTCTCGGGGGAACACCGGGGAGCTGTTTTTT. This translates into CASTPSRGNTGELFF.

There are many counts of this clonotype. The V and J genes are TRBV24-1 and TRBJ2-3; D tentatively fits TRBD1 or TRBD2 (5 bases each). The CDR3 contains 14 residues. The V gene's germline CDR1 is KGHDR and CDR2 SFDVKD. Trimming pared 9 bases from V and 3 bases from J, leaving 15 bases between. Written as DNA, the CDR3 is TGTGCCACCGGCACCGACAGAGGGACAGATACGCAGTATTTT. Translated: CATGTDRGTDTQYF.

Note on this clonotype: At one of its ends the junction is not consistent with the germline gene, which may arise from a read error. The V and J genes are TRBV7-2 and TRBJ2-3; tentatively, D is TRBD2 (6 bases). Germline V gene data show CDR1 as SGHTA and CDR2 as FQGNSA. The CDR3 contains 15 residues. The CDR3 spells CASSLALTSRDTQYF. CDR3 nucleotides: TGTGCCAGCAGCTTAGCGCTAACTAGCAGAGATACGCAGTATTTT.

This clonotype was detected a few times. The chain carries TRBV19 and TRBJ2-3, with 8 bases that match TRBD2. The V segment lost 4 bases and the J segment 2 bases; nucleotides outside the gene matches: 8. The CDR3 extends over 16 amino acids. Germline V CDR1 and CDR2: LNHDA, SQIVND (reference sequence). The CDR3 DNA reads as TGTGCCAGTAGTACCCAAGGGACTAGGGCCACAGATACGCAGTATTTT. The encoded protein is CASSTQGTRATDTQYF. Combining the CDR3 with reference TRBV19 and TRBJ2-3 gives the whole variable domain DGGITQSPKYLFRKEGQNVTLSCEQNLNHDAMYWYRQDPGQGLRLIYYSQIVNDFQKGDIAEGYSVSREKKESFPLTVTSAQKNPTAFYLCASSTQGTRATDTQYFGPGTRLTVL.